These 27 T cell receptor beta chains share one sample of origin, sequenced in a study of technical replicates of blood from a handful of donors. Using immunoSEQ multiplex PCR, the repertoire was profiled, and TCRdb retains in-frame clones only, with some absent. The table includes 60,000 or so clones, approximately 87% detected once. The sequenced sample consisted of PBMCs. The source is a human donor in good health. Some clones in this sample may be carry-over from other donors' samples.

This chain links TRBV7-9 with TRBJ2-7; the match to TRBD2 covers 7 bases. The CDR3 sequence is 15 residues long. J gave up 3 bases and V 4 bases, and 9 bases lay outside the gene matches. Per germline, CDR1 SEHNR and CDR2 FQNEAQ (reference sequence). The CDR3 sequence: CASSSGGLPHYEQYF. The DNA for the CDR3 is TGTGCCAGCAGCTCCGGGGGACTACCTCACTACGAGCAGTACTTC.

J is TRBJ1-2 and V is TRBV7-8, with 10 bases that match TRBD1. The CDR3 is 14 amino acids. V was clipped by 4 bases and J by 6 bases; unmatched bases: 5. Germline CDR1 is SGHVS and CDR2 is FQNEAQ. CDR3 loop: CASSWGQGPHGYTF. The DNA for the CDR3 is TGTGCCAGCAGCTGGGGACAGGGGCCCCATGGCTACACCTTC.

The chain has TRBV7-9 and TRBJ2-7; 7 nucleotides line up with TRBD2. V lost 3 bases to trimming and J lost 3 bases; unmatched junction nucleotides: 2. CDR3 length: 13 amino acids. Per the germline V gene, CDR1 is SEHNR and CDR2 is FQNEAQ (reference sequence). The DNA of the CDR3 is TGTGCCAGCAGCTTTGGGACTAACTACGAGCAGTACTTC. Its protein product is CASSFGTNYEQYF.

This rearrangement joins TRBV18 to TRBJ1-5, with D unclear. Germline V gene lookup returns CDR1 KGHSH and CDR2 LQKENI. This CDR3 is built from 14 residues. Between the trimmed V and J ends, which lost 3 bases and 4 bases, there was a span of 10 bases. CDR3 in amino acids: CASSPVLDNQPQHF. The CDR3, as DNA: TGTGCCAGCTCACCGGTCTTAGATAATCAGCCCCAGCATTTT.

The chain uses TRBV5-1 and TRBJ1-2, with TRBD1 identical over 8 bases. CDR1 is SGHRS and CDR2 is YFSETQ in the germline V gene. The CDR3 contains 13 residues. The V and J ends lost 5 bases and 5 bases, in that order; junction bases with no gene match: 5. In DNA form, the CDR3 reads TGCGCCAGCAGTCCTGACAGGGGTTATGGCTACACCTTC. Protein: CASSPDRGYGYTF.

The rearrangement links TRBV12-5 to TRBJ2-7; D is unresolved. The germline V gene has CDR1 LGHNT and CDR2 FRNRAP. The CDR3 extends over 15 amino acids. V dropped 2 bases and J dropped 0 bases, with 11 bases sitting between them. CDR3 DNA: TGTGCTAGTGGTTTGTGGGCAGGAAGCTCCTACGAGCAGTACTTC. Protein: CASGLWAGSSYEQYF. Drawing the rest from reference TRBV12-5 and TRBJ2-7, the complete variable domain is DARVTQTPRHKVTEMGQEVTMRCQPILGHNTVFWYRQTMMQGLELLAYFRNRAPLDDSGMPKDRFSAEMPDATLATLKIQPSEPRDSAVYFCASGLWAGSSYEQYFGPGTRLTVT.

This CDR3 reads CAISRGLADTDTQYF. CDR3 bases: TGTGCCATCTCAAGGGGACTAGCGGACACAGATACGCAGTATTTT. The chain carries TRBV10-3 and TRBJ2-3; 11 bases align to TRBD2. Trimming at V came to 8 bases and at J to 2 bases, leaving 6 bases not matched to a gene. Per the germline V gene, CDR1 is ENHRY and CDR2 is SYGVKD. CDR3 length equals 15 residues.

This clone was seen a few times. The chain is built from TRBV30 and TRBJ2-3; no definite D call. Looked up from germline, CDR1 is GTSNPN and CDR2 is SVGIG (reference sequence). This CDR3 has 14 amino acids. V lost 0 bases, J lost 5 bases, and 12 bases lay in between. CDR3 DNA sequence: TGTGCCTGGAGTGTAGAGGCCTTAAAAGATACGCAGTATTTT. Encoded protein: CAWSVEALKDTQYF.

The chain recombines TRBV9 with TRBJ2-7; D might be TRBD1 (6 bases). Trimming took off 0 bases at V and 9 bases at J, with 10 bases between the two ends. This CDR3 region has 12 residues. The germline V gene encodes CDR1 SGDLS and CDR2 YYNGEE. The CDR3 loop reads CASSVDGGGQYF. DNA of the CDR3: TGTGCCAGCAGCGTAGATGGGGGCGGGCAGTACTTC.

The chain uses TRBV6-1 and TRBJ1-2, with D unresolved. CDR1 is MNHNS, CDR2 SASEGT, per germline. The ends were cut back, 2 bases at V and 7 bases at J, with 11 bases in the middle. CDR3 length: 13 residues. CDR3 sequence (DNA): TGTGCCAGCAGTGAAAGCCTAAGCTCTGGCTACACCTTC. Translating it yields CASSESLSSGYTF.

The V gene is TRBV11-2, the J gene TRBJ2-3, with D possibly TRBD2 on 5 matching bases. Trimming removed 6 bases from V and 4 bases from J, with 14 bases in between. CDR3 length: 14 residues. Per germline, CDR1 SGHAT and CDR2 FQNNGV. CDR3 protein: CASSYTSTADTQYF. CDR3 sequence (DNA): TGTGCCAGCAGTTACACTAGTACAGCAGATACGCAGTATTTT.

The chain carries TRBV25-1 and TRBJ2-1; D unclear. This CDR3 region has 16 residues. V was pared by 5 bases and J by 0 bases, with 14 bases between. Germline V gene sequence: CDR1 MGHDK, CDR2 SYGVNS. This CDR3 reads CASSPSEFSSYNEQFF. The CDR3 region has the DNA TGTGCCAGCAGTCCCTCGGAGTTCAGCTCCTACAATGAGCAGTTCTTC.

This chain links TRBV7-2 with TRBJ2-3; D is unresolved. Germline-derived CDR1 and CDR2 are SGHTA and FQGNSA. V lost 1 base and J lost 4, with 12 bases in between. CDR3 length: 15 amino acids. The CDR3 reads CASSLVSFLPDTQYF. The CDR3 DNA sequence: TGTGCCAGCAGCTTAGTGAGCTTTTTACCAGATACGCAGTATTTT. Drawing the rest from reference TRBV7-2 and TRBJ2-3, the complete variable domain is GAGVSQSPSNKVTEKGKDVELRCDPISGHTALYWYRQSLGQGLEFLIYFQGNSAPDKSGLPSDRFSAERTGGSVSTLTIQRTQQEDSAVYLCASSLVSFLPDTQYFGPGTRLTVL.

This clone was seen a handful of times. The rearrangement joins TRBV11-2 to TRBJ2-3; 13 nucleotides match TRBD2. This CDR3 region has 15 residues. The trim removed 6 bases at V and 9 bases at J, leaving 9 bases unmatched. Germline V gives CDR1 SGHAT, CDR2 FQNNGV. The CDR3 region is CASSQLAGGPPTQYF. DNA for the CDR3: TGTGCCAGCAGTCAACTAGCGGGAGGGCCTCCGACGCAGTATTTT.

The J gene is TRBJ1-5, the V gene TRBV2; maybe TRBD1 (5 bases). The germline gives CDR1 SNHLY, CDR2 FYNNEI. V was cut by 3 bases and J by 7 bases, with 16 bases left in between. This CDR3 is 15 amino acids long. The CDR3 region has the DNA TGTGCCAGCAGTGATCGGGGGTCAGAGGGGCAGCCCCAGCATTTT. Its protein product is CASSDRGSEGQPQHF.

This clone occurred a few times. The chain employs TRBV5-4 and TRBJ1-4; 10 bases map to TRBD1. With 3 bases clipped from V and 0 bases from J, the junction kept 5 bases outside the gene matches. Looked up from germline, CDR1 is SGHNT and CDR2 is YYREEE (reference sequence). This CDR3 spans 17 amino acids. DNA of the CDR3: TGTGCCAGCAGCTCCGGGACAGGGGATACAACTAATGAAAAACTGTTTTTT. Its protein product is CASSSGTGDTTNEKLFF.

This clone was seen a few times. The chain is built from TRBV4-1 and TRBJ1-4, with D unclear. Trimming removed 4 bases at V and 7 bases at J, with 7 bases between. The CDR3 runs to 12 residues. Germline V gene lookup returns CDR1 MGHRA and CDR2 YSYEKL. CDR3 amino acids: CASSRVGEKLFF. The CDR3 coding sequence is TGCGCCAGCAGCCGAGTCGGTGAAAAACTGTTTTTT.

The chain combines TRBV7-9 with TRBJ2-5; weak D call: TRBD2 (6 bases). The germline V gene encodes CDR1 SEHNR and CDR2 FQNEAQ (reference sequence). This CDR3 has 12 residues. V was shortened by 5 bases and J by 5 bases, with 9 bases between the two germline ends. The CDR3 DNA sequence: TGTGCCAGCAGCGTTGGGGGGGAGACCCAGTACTTC. This sequence encodes CASSVGGETQYF. Full variable domain (missing parts from reference TRBV7-9 and TRBJ2-5): DTGVSQNPRHKITKRGQNVTFRCDPISEHNRLYWYRQTLGQGPEFLTYFQNEAQLEKSRLLSDRFSAERPKGSFSTLEIQRTEQGDSAMYLCASSVGGETQYFGPGTRLLVL.

The V gene is TRBV7-3, the J gene TRBJ2-5, with D maybe TRBD2 (6 bases). This CDR3 has 18 amino acids. Trimming stripped 2 bases from V and 2 bases from J, with 21 bases between. Germline V lookup: CDR1 SGHTA, CDR2 FQGTGA. Here the CDR3 DNA reads TGTGCCAGCAGCTTAGGCCCCTCCGGGACTGGGGGACAAGAGACCCAGTACTTC. This codes for CASSLGPSGTGGQETQYF.

The chain recombines TRBV5-6 with TRBJ2-1, with a tentative D call TRBD2 (5 bases). V dropped 0 bases and J dropped 12 bases, with 13 bases sitting between them. Germline CDR1 and CDR2: SGHDT and YYEEEE. The CDR3 is 13 amino acids. The CDR3 sequence: CASSLAGVSGQFF. The CDR3 DNA sequence: TGTGCCAGCAGCTTGGCCGGGGTATCAGGGCAGTTCTTC.

The genes are TRBV7-8 and TRBJ1-5; maybe TRBD1 (6 bases). The CDR3 runs to 18 residues. Trimming removed 5 bases at V and 1 base at J, with 21 bases between. Germline V gives CDR1 SGHVS, CDR2 FQNEAQ. CDR3 sequence (DNA): TGTGCCAGCAGCCCTGAAGTTCACAGGGTAATGAGCAATCAGCCCCAGCATTTT. It specifies CASSPEVHRVMSNQPQHF.

The chain is built from TRBV6-6 and TRBJ2-2, with D unresolved. Germline-derived CDR1 and CDR2 are MNHNY and SVGAGI (reference sequence). V was trimmed by 5 bases and J by 5 bases, leaving 12 bases between them. The CDR3 has 14 amino acids. CDR3 sequence: CASSSLQKTGELFF. The CDR3 nucleotides are TGTGCCAGCAGTAGCCTACAGAAAACCGGGGAGCTGTTTTTT.

This chain uses TRBV19 with TRBJ2-2; 7 nucleotides agree with TRBD1. V shed 1 base and J 6 bases; nucleotides not matched to a gene: 2. Germline CDR1 and CDR2: LNHDA and SQIVND (reference sequence). The CDR3 spans 14 residues. The CDR3 sequence: CASSIAQGAGELFF. The CDR3 DNA reads TGTGCCAGTAGTATAGCCCAGGGGGCCGGGGAGCTGTTTTTT.

The gene calls are TRBV5-4 and TRBJ2-5; perhaps TRBD2 as D (6 bases). Germline V gene sequence: CDR1 SGHNT, CDR2 YYREEE (reference sequence). The CDR3 consists of 16 residues. Deletions cut 3 bases from V and 4 bases from J, with 19 bases between. CDR3 sequence: CASSSGMAPGGETQYF. In DNA form, the CDR3 reads TGTGCCAGCAGCTCAGGGATGGCCCCCGGGGGAGAGACCCAGTACTTC.

J is TRBJ2-3 and V is TRBV30, with 13 positions matching TRBD2. The germline V gene has CDR1 GTSNPN and CDR2 SVGIG (reference sequence). Trimming at V came to 0 bases and at J to 0 bases, leaving 3 bases not matched to a gene. The CDR3 covers 17 residues. The CDR3 loop reads CAWSVEGLAGSTDTQYF. CDR3 nucleotides: TGTGCCTGGAGTGTAGAGGGACTAGCGGGGAGCACAGATACGCAGTATTTT.

The DNA of the CDR3 is TGCAGCGCCACAAGACTACGCGAAGCTTTCTTT. Its translation is CSATRLREAFF. The V and J genes are TRBV20-1 and TRBJ1-1; D is unclear. CDR3 length equals 11 residues. Germline V gene sequence: CDR1 DFQATT, CDR2 SNEGSKA (reference sequence).

This rearrangement joins TRBV5-6 to TRBJ2-1; 13 bases align to TRBD2. CDR3 size: 16 residues. The V gene end was trimmed by 3 bases and the J gene end by 10 bases; junction bases not matched to a gene: 10. The germline V gene encodes CDR1 SGHDT and CDR2 YYEEEE. CDR3 region: CASSSTTSGRAHEQFF. CDR3 nucleotide sequence: TGTGCCAGCAGCTCGACCACTAGCGGGAGGGCCCACGAGCAGTTCTTC.